This T cell receptor (beta chain) was retrieved from a study of blood T cell repertoires in COVID-19. Trimming at V came to 4 bases and at J to 8 bases, leaving 7 bases not matched to a gene. The CDR3 runs 13 residues. The V gene's germline CDR1 is SGHTA and CDR2 FQGTGA. Clones were sequenced by immunoSEQ multiplex PCR, and TCRdb holds only the in-frame ones, with some missing. The repertoire consists of some 80,000 clones, with more than 65% occurring once and the leading ten covering under 25%. Sequencing input: peripheral blood. The clonotype originates from a woman between 45 and 65 years old with acute or convalescent COVID-19. J is TRBJ1-2 and V is TRBV7-3; 7 bases align to TRBD1. This CDR3 is CASSSRQGGGYTF. Here the CDR3 DNA reads TGTGCCAGCAGCTCGAGACAGGGAGGCGGCTACACCTTC.